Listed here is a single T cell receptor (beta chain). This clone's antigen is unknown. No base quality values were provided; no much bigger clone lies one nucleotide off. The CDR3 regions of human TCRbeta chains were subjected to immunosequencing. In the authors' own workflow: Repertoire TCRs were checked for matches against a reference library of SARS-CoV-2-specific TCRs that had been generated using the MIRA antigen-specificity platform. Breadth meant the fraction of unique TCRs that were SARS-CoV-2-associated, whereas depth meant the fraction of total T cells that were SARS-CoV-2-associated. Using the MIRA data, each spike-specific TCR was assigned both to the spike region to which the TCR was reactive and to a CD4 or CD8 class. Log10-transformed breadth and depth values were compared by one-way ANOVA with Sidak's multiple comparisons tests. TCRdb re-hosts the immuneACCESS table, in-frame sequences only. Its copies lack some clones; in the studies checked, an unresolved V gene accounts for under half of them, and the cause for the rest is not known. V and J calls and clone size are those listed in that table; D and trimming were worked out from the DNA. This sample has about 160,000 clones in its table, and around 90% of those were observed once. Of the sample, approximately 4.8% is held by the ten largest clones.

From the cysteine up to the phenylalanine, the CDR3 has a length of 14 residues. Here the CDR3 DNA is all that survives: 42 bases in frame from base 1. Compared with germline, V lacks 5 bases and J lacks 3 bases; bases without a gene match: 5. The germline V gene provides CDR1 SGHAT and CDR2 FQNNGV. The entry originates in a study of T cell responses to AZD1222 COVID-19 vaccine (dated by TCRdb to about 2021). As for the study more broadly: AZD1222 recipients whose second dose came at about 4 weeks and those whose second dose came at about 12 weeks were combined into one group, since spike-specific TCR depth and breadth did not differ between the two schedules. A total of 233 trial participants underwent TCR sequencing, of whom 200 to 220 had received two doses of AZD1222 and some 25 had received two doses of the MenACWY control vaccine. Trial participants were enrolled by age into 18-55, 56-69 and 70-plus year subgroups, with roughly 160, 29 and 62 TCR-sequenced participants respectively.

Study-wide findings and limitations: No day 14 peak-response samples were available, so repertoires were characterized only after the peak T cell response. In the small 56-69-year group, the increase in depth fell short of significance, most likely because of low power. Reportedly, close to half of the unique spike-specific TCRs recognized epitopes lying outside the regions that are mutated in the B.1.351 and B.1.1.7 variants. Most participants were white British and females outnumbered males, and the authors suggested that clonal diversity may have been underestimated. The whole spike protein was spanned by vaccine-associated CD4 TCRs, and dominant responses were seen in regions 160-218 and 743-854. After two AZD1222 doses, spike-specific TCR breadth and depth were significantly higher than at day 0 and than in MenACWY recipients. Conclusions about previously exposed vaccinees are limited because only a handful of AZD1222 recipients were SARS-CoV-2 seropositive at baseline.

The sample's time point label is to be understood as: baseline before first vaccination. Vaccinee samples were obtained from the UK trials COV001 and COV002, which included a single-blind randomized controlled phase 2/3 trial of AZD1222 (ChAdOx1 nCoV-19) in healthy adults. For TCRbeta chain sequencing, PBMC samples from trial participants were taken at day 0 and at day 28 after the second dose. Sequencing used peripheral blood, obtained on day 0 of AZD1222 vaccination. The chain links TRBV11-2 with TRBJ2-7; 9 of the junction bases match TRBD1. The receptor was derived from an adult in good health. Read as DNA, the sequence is TGTGCCAGCAGCCCACTGACAGGGGGCTACGAGCAGTACTTC. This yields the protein CASSPLTGGYEQYF.